The 8 T cell receptor beta chains in this list originate from one sample, sequenced in a study of T-cell reconstitution after alpha-beta-depleted transplantation in children. The TCRbeta library incorporated unique molecular identifiers. TCRdb ran MiXCR on the PCR reads and lists one entry per CDR3 protein. The sample includes hundreds of thousands of distinct CDR3 sequences, about 23% of them seen just once. The sample consisted of PBMCs, mostly from graft donor cells, taken 360 days after TCRalphabeta/CD19-depleted stem cell transplant. The receptor set was obtained from a boy under three years old who had a stem cell transplant for acute myeloid leukemia, so the T cells may come from the graft donor.

This clonotype was counted many times. The chain joins TRBV20-1 to TRBJ2-7, with 8 positions matching TRBD1. V lost 0 bases and J lost 5; bases outside the gene matches: 6. The CDR3 loop spans 14 amino acids. Germline V gives CDR1 DFQATT, CDR2 SNEGSKA (reference sequence). CDR3 nucleotide sequence: TGCAGTGCTAGAGATCGGCTGACAGGGGACGAGCAGTACGTC. Protein sequence: CSARDRLTGDEQYV.

The chain is built from TRBV4-3 and TRBJ2-6, with D possibly TRBD1 on 5 matching bases. Deletions cut 2 bases from V and 0 bases from J, with 11 bases between. From germline, CDR1 is LGHNA and CDR2 YSLEER. The length of the CDR3 is 17 residues. CDR3 sequence: CASSQSIDSSGANVLTF. CDR3 in DNA: TGCGCCAGCAGCCAATCTATCGACAGCTCTGGGGCCAACGTCCTGACTTTC.

This clonotype showed up many times. The chain recombines TRBV6-2 or TRBV6-3 with TRBJ2-3; 7 bases align to TRBD1. Germline V gene data show CDR1 as MNHEY and CDR2 as SVGEGT. Trimming at V came to 7 bases and at J to 2 bases, leaving 6 bases not matched to a gene. The CDR3 sequence is 14 residues long. The DNA of the CDR3 is TGTGCCAGCAAGCCCGGACAGGACACAGATACGCAGTATTTT. Its translation is CASKPGQDTDTQYF.

This clonotype was seen only a few times. The chain has TRBV6-5 and TRBJ2-6; the D is unclear. V was cut by 3 bases and J by 1 base, with 13 bases left in between. Germline CDR1 MNHEY, CDR2 SVGAGI. This CDR3 spans 17 amino acids. This CDR3 reads CASSYIFPGSGANVLTF. The CDR3 bases are TGTGCCAGCAGTTATATTTTCCCCGGGTCTGGGGCCAACGTCCTGACTTTC.

This clonotype was recorded many times. The rearrangement links TRBV20-1 to TRBJ1-1; the match to TRBD1 covers 11 bases. This CDR3 is 16 amino acids long. The germline V gene encodes CDR1 DFQATT and CDR2 SNEGSKA (reference sequence). V trimming: 5 bases; J trimming: 4 bases; junction bases outside the gene matches: 12. CDR3 nucleotides: TGCAGTGCTCGAAGTCCCGGGACAGGGGGGATCACTGAAGCTTTCTTT. Its translation is CSARSPGTGGITEAFF.

This clonotype was counted at least ten times. The chain combines TRBV7-8 with TRBJ2-3; possibly TRBD1 for D (6 bases). V was shortened by 5 bases and J by 1 base, with 19 bases between the two germline ends. The V gene's germline CDR1 is SGHVS and CDR2 FQNEAQ. The CDR3 consists of 17 residues. The CDR3 loop reads CASSTSMGALGTDTQYF. CDR3 nucleotides: TGTGCCAGCAGCACTTCCATGGGGGCCCTCGGCACAGATACGCAGTATTTT.

The chain couples TRBV6-5 to TRBJ2-7; TRBD1 is a possible D gene (7 bases). The CDR3 length is 13 residues. V lost 4 bases and J 6 bases, leaving 13 bases between the germline ends. Germline CDR1 reads MNHEY; CDR2 reads SVGAGI. This CDR3 is CASSLSGGFEQYV. The DNA of the CDR3 is TGTGCCAGCAGTTTGTCAGGGGGGTTCGAGCAGTACGTC.

The CDR3 DNA reads as TGTGCCAGCACTAAGAGGGGCCAAGAGACCCAGTACTTC. It codes for CASTKRGQETQYF. This chain joins TRBV7-9 and TRBJ2-5; D possibly matches TRBD1 or TRBD2 (5 bases each). The germline CDR1 and CDR2 sequences are SEHNR and FQNEAQ (reference sequence). Trimming pared 7 bases from V and 1 base from J, leaving 10 bases between. The CDR3 spans 13 residues.